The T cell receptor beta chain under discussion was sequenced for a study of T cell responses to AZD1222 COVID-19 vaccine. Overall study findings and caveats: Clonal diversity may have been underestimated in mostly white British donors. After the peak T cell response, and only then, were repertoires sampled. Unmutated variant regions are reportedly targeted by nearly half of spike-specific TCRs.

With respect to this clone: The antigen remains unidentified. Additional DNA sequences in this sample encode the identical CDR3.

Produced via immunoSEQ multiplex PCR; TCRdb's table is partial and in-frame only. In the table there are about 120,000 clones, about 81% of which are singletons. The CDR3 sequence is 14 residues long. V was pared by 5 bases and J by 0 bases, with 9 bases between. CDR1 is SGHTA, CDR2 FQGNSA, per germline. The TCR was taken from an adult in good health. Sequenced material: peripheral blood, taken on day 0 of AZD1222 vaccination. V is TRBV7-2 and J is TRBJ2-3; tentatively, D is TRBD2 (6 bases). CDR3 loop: CASSRDSSTDTQYF. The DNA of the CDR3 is TGTGCCAGCAGCCGGGACTCCAGCACAGATACGCAGTATTTT.